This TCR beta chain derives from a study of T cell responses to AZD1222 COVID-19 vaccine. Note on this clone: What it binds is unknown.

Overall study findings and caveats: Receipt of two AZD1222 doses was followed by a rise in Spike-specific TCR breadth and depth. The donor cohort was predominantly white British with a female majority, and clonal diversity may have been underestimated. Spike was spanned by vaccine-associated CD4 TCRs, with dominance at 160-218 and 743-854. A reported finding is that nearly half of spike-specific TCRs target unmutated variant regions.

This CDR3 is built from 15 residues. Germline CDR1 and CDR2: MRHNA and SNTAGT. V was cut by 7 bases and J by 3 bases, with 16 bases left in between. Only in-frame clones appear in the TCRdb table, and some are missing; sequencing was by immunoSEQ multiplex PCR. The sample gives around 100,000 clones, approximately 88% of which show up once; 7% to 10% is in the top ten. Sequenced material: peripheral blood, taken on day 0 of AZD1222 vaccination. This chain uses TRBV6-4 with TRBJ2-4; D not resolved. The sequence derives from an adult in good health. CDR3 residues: CASTPGPDLKNIQYF. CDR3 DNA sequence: TGTGCCAGCACTCCGGGCCCAGATCTCAAAAACATTCAGTACTTC.